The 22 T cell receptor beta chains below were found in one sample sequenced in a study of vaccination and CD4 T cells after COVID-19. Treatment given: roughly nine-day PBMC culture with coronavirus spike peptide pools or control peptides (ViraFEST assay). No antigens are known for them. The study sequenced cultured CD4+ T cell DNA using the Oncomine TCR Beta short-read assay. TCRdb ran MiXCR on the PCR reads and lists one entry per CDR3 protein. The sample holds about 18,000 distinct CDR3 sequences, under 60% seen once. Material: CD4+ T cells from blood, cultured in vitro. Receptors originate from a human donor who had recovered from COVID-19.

The CDR3 nucleotides are TGCGCCAGCAGCCAAGTCGGCAGGGCTAACTATGGCTACACCTTC. Translating gives CASSQVGRANYGYTF. The chain joins TRBV4-1 to TRBJ1-2, with D perhaps matching TRBD1 (5 bases). Germline V gene data show CDR1 as MGHRA and CDR2 as YSYEKL. Trimming left V 1 base short and J 0 bases short, with 9 bases between. This CDR3 region has 15 residues.

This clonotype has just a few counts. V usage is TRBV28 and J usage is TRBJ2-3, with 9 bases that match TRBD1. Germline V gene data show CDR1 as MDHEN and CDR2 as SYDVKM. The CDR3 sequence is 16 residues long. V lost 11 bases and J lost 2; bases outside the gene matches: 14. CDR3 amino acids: CAGGGPGQGNTDTQYF. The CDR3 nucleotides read TGTGCCGGGGGGGGCCCGGGACAGGGCAACACAGATACGCAGTATTTT.

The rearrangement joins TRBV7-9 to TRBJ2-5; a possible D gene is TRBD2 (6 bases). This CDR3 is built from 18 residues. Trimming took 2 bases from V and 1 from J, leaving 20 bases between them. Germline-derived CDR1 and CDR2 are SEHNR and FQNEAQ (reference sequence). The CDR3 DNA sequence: TGTGCCAGCAGCTTACGGTGGTCGACGGGACTGACCCAAGAGACCCAGTACTTC. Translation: CASSLRWSTGLTQETQYF.

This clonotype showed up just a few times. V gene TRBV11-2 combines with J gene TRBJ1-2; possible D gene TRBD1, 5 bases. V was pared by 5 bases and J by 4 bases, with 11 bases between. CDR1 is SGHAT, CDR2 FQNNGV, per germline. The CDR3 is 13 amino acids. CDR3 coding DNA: TGTGCCAGCAGCCCGGTTAGGGGCTATGGCTACACCTTC. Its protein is CASSPVRGYGYTF.

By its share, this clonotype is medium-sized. The DNA for the CDR3 is TGTGCCAGCAGAGAGACGGGGGCGAATGAAAAACTGTTTTTT. Amino acid sequence: CASRETGANEKLFF. The chain recombines TRBV2 with TRBJ1-4, with D possibly being TRBD1 (6 bases). V was trimmed by 6 bases and J by 5 bases, leaving 13 bases between them. CDR3 length equals 14 residues. Germline CDR1 reads SNHLY; CDR2 reads FYNNEI.

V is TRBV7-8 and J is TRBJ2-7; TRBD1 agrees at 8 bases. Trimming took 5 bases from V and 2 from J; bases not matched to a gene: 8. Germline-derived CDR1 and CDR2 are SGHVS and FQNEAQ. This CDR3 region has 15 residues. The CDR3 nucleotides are TGTGCCAGCAGCATTACACAGGGGGAAACCTACGAGCAGTACTTC. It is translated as CASSITQGETYEQYF.

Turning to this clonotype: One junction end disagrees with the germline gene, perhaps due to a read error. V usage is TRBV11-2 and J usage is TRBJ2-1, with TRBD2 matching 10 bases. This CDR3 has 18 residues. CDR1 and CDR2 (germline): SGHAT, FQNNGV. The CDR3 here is CASSLGRTSGSSYNEQSF. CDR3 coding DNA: TGTGCCAGCAGCTTAGGTAGGACTAGCGGTAGCTCCTACAATGAGCAGTCCTTC.

CDR3 region: CASSEVGGWNQPQHF. As DNA, the CDR3 is TGTGCCAGCAGTGAAGTAGGGGGCTGGAATCAGCCCCAGCATTTT. The chain joins TRBV6-1 to TRBJ1-5; 7 nucleotides align to TRBD1. The CDR3 contains 15 residues. Germline V lookup: CDR1 MNHNS, CDR2 SASEGT. V dropped 1 base and J dropped 4; count of bases not matched to a gene: 4.

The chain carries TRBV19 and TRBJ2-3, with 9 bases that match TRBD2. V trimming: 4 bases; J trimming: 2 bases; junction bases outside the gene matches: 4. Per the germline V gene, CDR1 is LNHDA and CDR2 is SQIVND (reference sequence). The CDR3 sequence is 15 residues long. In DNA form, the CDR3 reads TGTGCCAGTAGTACGGGACTAGCCGACACAGATACGCAGTATTTT. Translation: CASSTGLADTDTQYF.

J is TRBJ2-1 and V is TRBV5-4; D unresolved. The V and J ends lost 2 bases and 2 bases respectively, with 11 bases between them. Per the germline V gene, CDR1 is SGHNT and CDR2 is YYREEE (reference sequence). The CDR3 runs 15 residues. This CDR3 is CASSLGSSTYNEQFF. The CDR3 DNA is TGTGCCAGCAGCTTAGGCTCTTCCACCTACAATGAGCAGTTCTTC.

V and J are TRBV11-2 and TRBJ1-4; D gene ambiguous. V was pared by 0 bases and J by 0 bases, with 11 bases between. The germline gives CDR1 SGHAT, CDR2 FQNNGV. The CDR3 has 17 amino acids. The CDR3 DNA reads TGTGCCAGCAGCTTAGATTCGGGCACCGCAACTAATGAAAAACTGTTTTTT. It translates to CASSLDSGTATNEKLFF.

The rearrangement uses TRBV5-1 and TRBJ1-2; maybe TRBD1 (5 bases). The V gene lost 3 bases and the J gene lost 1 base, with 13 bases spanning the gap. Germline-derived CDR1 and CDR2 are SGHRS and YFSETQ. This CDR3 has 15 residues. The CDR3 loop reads CASSSNRQSNYGYTF. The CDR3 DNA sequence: TGCGCCAGCAGCTCCAACCGACAGAGTAACTATGGCTACACCTTC. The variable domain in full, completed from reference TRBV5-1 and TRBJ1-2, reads KAGVTQTPRYLIKTRGQQVTLSCSPISGHRSVSWYQQTPGQGLQFLFEYFSETQRNKGNFPGRFSGRQFSNSRSEMNVSTLELGDSALYLCASSSNRQSNYGYTFGSGTRLTVV.

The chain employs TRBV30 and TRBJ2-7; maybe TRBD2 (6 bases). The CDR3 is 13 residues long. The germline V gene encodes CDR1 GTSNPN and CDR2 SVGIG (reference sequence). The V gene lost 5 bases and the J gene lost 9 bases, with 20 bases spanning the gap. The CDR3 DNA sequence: TGTGCCTGGGGTTTTGGAGGGACCTCTGGGCAGTACTTC. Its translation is CAWGFGGTSGQYF. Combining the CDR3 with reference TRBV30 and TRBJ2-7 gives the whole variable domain SQTIHQWPATLVQPVGSPLSLECTVEGTSNPNLYWYRQAAGRGLQLLFYSVGIGQISSEVPQNLSASRPQDRQFILSSKKLLLSDSGFYLCAWGFGGTSGQYFGPGTRLTVT.

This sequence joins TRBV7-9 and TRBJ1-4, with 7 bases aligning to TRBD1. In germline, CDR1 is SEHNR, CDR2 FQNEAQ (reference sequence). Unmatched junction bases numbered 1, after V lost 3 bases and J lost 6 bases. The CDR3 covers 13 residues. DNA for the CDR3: TGTGCCAGCAGCTTTGACAGGGATGAAAAACTGTTTTTT. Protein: CASSFDRDEKLFF. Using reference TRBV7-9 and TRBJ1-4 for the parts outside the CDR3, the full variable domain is DTGVSQNPRHKITKRGQNVTFRCDPISEHNRLYWYRQTLGQGPEFLTYFQNEAQLEKSRLLSDRFSAERPKGSFSTLEIQRTEQGDSAMYLCASSFDRDEKLFFGSGTQLSVL.

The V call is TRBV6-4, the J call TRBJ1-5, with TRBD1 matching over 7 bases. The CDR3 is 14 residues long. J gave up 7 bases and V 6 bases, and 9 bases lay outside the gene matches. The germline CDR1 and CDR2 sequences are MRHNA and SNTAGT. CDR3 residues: CASRGTVILQPQHF. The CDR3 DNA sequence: TGTGCCAGCAGAGGGACAGTCATTCTCCAGCCCCAGCATTTT.

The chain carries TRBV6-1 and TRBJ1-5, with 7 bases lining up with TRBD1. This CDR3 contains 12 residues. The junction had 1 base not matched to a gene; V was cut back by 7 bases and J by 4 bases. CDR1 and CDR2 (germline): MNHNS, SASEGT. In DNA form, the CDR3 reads TGTGCCAGCACCAGGGGGAATCAGCCCCAGCATTTT. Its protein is CASTRGNQPQHF.

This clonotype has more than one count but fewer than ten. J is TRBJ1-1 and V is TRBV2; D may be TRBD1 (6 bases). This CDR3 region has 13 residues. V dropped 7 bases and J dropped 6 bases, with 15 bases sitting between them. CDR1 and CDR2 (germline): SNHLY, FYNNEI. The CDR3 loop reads CASTRTATAEAFF. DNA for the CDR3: TGTGCCAGCACCAGGACAGCAACCGCTGAAGCTTTCTTT.

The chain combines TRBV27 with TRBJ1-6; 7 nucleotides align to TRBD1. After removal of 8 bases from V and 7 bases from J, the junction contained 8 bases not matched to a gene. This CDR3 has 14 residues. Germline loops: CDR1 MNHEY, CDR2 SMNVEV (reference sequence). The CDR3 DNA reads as TGTGCCAGCCGGGACAGCAGGGGAAATTCACCCCTCCACTTT. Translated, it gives CASRDSRGNSPLHF.

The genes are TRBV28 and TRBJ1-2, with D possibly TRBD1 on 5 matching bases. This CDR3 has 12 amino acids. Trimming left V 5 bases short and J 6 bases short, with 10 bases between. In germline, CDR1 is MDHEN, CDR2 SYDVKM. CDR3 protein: CASSLRDHGYTF. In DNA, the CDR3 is TGTGCCAGCAGTCTCCGGGACCATGGCTACACCTTC.

DNA of the CDR3: TGTGCCAGCAGTTTATACGTTGGCGGGAGAGAGTACAATGAGCAGTTCTTC. Its protein is CASSLYVGGREYNEQFF. This chain links TRBV28 with TRBJ2-1; 7 positions match TRBD2. After removal of 1 base from V and 4 bases from J, the junction contained 10 bases not matched to a gene. The CDR3 spans 17 residues. Germline V lookup: CDR1 MDHEN, CDR2 SYDVKM.

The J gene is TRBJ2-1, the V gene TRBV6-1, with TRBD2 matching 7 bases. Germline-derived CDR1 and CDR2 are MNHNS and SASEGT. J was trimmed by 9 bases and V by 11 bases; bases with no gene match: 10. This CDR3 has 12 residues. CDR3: CASYRWEGEQFF. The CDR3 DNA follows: TGTGCCTCTTACCGATGGGAGGGTGAGCAGTTCTTC.

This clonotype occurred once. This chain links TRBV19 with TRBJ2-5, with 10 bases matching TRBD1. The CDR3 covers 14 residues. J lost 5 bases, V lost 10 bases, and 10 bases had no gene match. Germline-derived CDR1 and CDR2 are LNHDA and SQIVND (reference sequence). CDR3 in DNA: TGTGCCACCGGGGACAGGGGAAATAGGGAGACCCAGTACTTC. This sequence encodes CATGDRGNRETQYF.